The clone carrying this TCR beta chain turned up a few times. Antigen: not known. Indicated time point: persistent/refractory GD, antithyroid drugs over 5 years with positive TRAb. The TCR library was made from RNA extracted from PBMCs. This specimen comes from a study of regulatory T cells in long-lasting Graves disease. As for the study in general: Over 5 years of antithyroid drugs plus positive TSH receptor antibodies defined persistent Graves' disease.

Whole-study results and caveats: Patients whose Graves' disease persisted exhibited lower TCR diversity than those newly diagnosed. Persistent disease exhibited a predilection for TRBV28, TRBJ1-2 and TRBJ2-5.

CDR3-region Arm-PCR and iRepertoire HTBI primers produced the TCR beta libraries. How the authors handled the data: Spanning all samples, the identified segments comprised approximately 60 TRBV and 14 TRBJ. TCRdb recomputed calls from the multiplex PCR reads with MiXCR, one row per CDR3 protein. The V and J calls follow TCRdb's processing rather than the paper's. The data hold about 470,000 distinct CDR3 sequences, with 20% observed a single time. The CDR3 is 12 residues long. CDR1 MNHNS and CDR2 SASEGT come from the germline V gene. V usage is TRBV6-1 and J usage is TRBJ1-6; D remains ambiguous. The receptor comes from a female donor with Graves disease. Sequenced here: peripheral blood mononuclear cells (PBMCs), sampled when the disease was refractory, from a patient treated with antithyroid drugs. The CDR3, as DNA: TGTGCAACCGGGATCTATAATTCACCCCTCCACTTT. The encoded protein is CATGIYNSPLHF.